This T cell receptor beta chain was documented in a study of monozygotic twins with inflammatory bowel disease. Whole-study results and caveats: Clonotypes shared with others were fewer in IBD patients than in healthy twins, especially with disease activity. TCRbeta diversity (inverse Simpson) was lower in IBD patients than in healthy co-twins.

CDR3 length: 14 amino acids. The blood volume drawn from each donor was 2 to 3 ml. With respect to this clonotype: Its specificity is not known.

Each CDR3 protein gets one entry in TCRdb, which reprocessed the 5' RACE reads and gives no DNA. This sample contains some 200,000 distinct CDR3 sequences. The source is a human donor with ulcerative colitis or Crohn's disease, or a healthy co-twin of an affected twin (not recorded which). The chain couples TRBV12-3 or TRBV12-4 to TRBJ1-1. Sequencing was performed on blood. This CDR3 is CASRLGSVGTEAFF.